The rows below give T cell receptor beta chains drawn from one sample of a study of tumor-infiltrating lymphocytes in localized non-small cell lung cancer. Produced via immunoSEQ multiplex PCR; TCRdb's table is partial and in-frame only. The table has 12,000 or so clones, less than 90% seen once; the top ten hold 7% to 9%. Sequencing was done on a sample of lung tumor tissue. Receptor source: a human donor with non-small cell lung cancer. Each CDR3 is given with its conserved first and last residue. The D gene is left open where the match is weak. Only some rows state a clone size, as once, few, many or a class for expanded clones.

clone_size,d_call,j_call,cdr3_length,v_call,cdr3_aa,cdr3_nt
NA,NA,TRBJ2-3,15,TRBV27,CASSLYRERVDTQYF,TGTGCCAGCAGTTTATATAGGGAGCGGGTAGATACGCAGTATTTT
NA,NA,TRBJ1-2,14,TRBV7-8,CASSLEQTTGGYTF,TGTGCCAGCAGCTTAGAACAAACAACGGGCGGCTACACCTTC
NA,TRBD1,TRBJ2-2,15,TRBV28,CASSLTGQITGELFF,TGTGCCAGCAGTTTAACGGGACAGATCACCGGGGAGCTGTTTTTT
NA,NA,TRBJ2-5,13,TRBV5-5,CASSFQSLETQYF,TGTGCCAGCAGCTTTCAGAGCTTAGAGACCCAGTACTTC
NA,NA,TRBJ2-5,16,TRBV9,CASSVGAQRAQETQYF,TGTGCCAGCAGCGTAGGAGCCCAGAGGGCACAAGAGACCCAGTACTTC
NA,TRBD1,TRBJ1-2,16,TRBV4-2,CASSQVGGQGIRSYTF,TGTGCCAGCAGCCAAGTCGGAGGACAGGGGATCAGAAGCTACACCTTC
once,TRBD1,TRBJ1-3,15,TRBV18,CASSPGTVSGNTIYF,TGTGCCAGCTCACCCGGGACAGTCTCTGGAAACACCATATATTTT
NA,NA,TRBJ2-1,15,TRBV7-9,CASTGLSRSYNEQFF,TGTGCCAGCACCGGACTCTCTAGATCCTACAATGAGCAGTTCTTC
NA,TRBD2,TRBJ2-1,17,TRBV7-2,CASVGRPGLAGFNEQFF,TGTGCCAGCGTTGGTCGTCCGGGACTAGCGGGTTTTAATGAGCAGTTCTTC
NA,NA,TRBJ2-7,14,TRBV7-6,CASSLVARSHEQYF,TGTGCCAGCAGCTTAGTTGCCCGCAGCCACGAGCAGTACTTC
NA,TRBD1,TRBJ1-6,14,TRBV5-4,CASSWDRDNSPLHF,TGTGCCAGCAGCTGGGACAGAGATAATTCACCCCTCCACTTT
few,NA,TRBJ2-5,15,TRBV29-1,CSVELGGGRGETQYF,TGCAGCGTTGAATTAGGGGGGGGCAGGGGAGAGACCCAGTACTTC
once,TRBD1,TRBJ2-1,15,TRBV6-5,CASNPDRAIYNEQFF,TGTGCCAGCAACCCTGACAGGGCGATCTACAATGAGCAGTTCTTC
NA,TRBD2,TRBJ2-3,16,TRBV9,CASSVEERGGLDTQYF,TGTGCCAGCAGCGTAGAGGAGCGGGGGGGGCTCGATACGCAGTATTTT
NA,NA,TRBJ2-1,15,TRBV2,CAVSGGESSYNEQFF,TGTGCCGTATCCGGAGGGGAGAGCTCCTACAATGAGCAGTTCTTC
few,TRBD1,TRBJ1-2,14,TRBV6-5,CASSYRDRVDGYTF,TGTGCCAGCAGTTACCGGGACAGGGTAGATGGCTACACCTTC
few,NA,TRBJ1-1,14,TRBV27,CASSLSEGNTEAFF,TGTGCCAGCAGTTTAAGTGAGGGAAACACTGAAGCTTTCTTT
NA,TRBD2,TRBJ2-2,15,TRBV11-1,CASSPLAGGTGELFF,TGTGCCAGCAGTCCACTAGCGGGAGGTACCGGGGAGCTGTTTTTT
few,NA,TRBJ2-1,10,TRBV20-1,CSVGSGEQFF,TGCAGCGTAGGGAGCGGTGAGCAGTTCTTC
NA,TRBD1,TRBJ2-1,15,TRBV11-2,CASRGDRGSYNEQFF,TGTGCCAGCAGGGGGGACAGGGGTTCCTACAATGAGCAGTTCTTC
NA,NA,TRBJ2-5,13,TRBV7-9,CASSLGGQETQYF,TGTGCCAGCAGCTTAGGGGGGCAAGAGACCCAGTACTTC
few,NA,TRBJ2-7,16,TRBV9,CASSVGGGGLSYEQYF,TGTGCCAGCAGCGTAGGAGGCGGGGGCCTTTCCTACGAGCAGTACTTC
once,TRBD2,TRBJ2-4,16,TRBV7-2,CASSLVLAGGRSIQYF,TGTGCCAGCAGCTTAGTTCTAGCGGGGGGGCGGAGCATTCAGTACTTC
NA,NA,TRBJ1-3,15,TRBV9,CASSVVDSAGNTIYF,TGTGCCAGCAGCGTAGTAGACAGCGCTGGAAACACCATATATTTT
NA,NA,TRBJ1-2,14,TRBV7-2,CASSLGLTNYGYTF,TGTGCCAGCAGCTTAGGTTTAACCAACTATGGCTACACCTTC
NA,TRBD1,TRBJ1-4,15,TRBV6-5,CASSVTTGGREKLFF,TGTGCCAGCAGTGTGACGACAGGGGGCCGTGAAAAACTGTTTTTT
NA,NA,TRBJ1-1,16,TRBV6-6,CASSYHPGTMNTEAFF,TGTGCCAGCAGTTACCACCCCGGGACTATGAACACTGAAGCTTTCTTT
few,TRBD2,TRBJ2-3,15,TRBV7-2,CASSFAAGYTDTQYF,TGTGCCAGCAGCTTCGCAGCGGGGTACACAGATACGCAGTATTTT
NA,NA,TRBJ1-2,14,TRBV4-3,CASSQDNGPYGYTF,TGCGCCAGCAGCCAAGATAACGGACCCTATGGCTACACCTTC
once,NA,TRBJ1-3,15,TRBV6-6,CASSSGGASGNTIYF,TGTGCCAGCAGTTCCGGGGGGGCTAGTGGAAACACCATATATTTT
NA,NA,TRBJ2-3,14,TRBV19,CASSIDTVPNTQYF,TGTGCCAGTAGTATAGATACCGTTCCAAATACGCAGTATTTT
NA,NA,TRBJ1-2,12,TRBV19,CASSIGDYGYTF,TGTGCCAGTAGTATTGGCGACTATGGCTACACCTTC
NA,TRBD1,TRBJ2-5,16,TRBV19,CASSTLTGGAIQTQYF,TGTGCCAGTAGTACCCTGACAGGGGGCGCCATCCAGACCCAGTACTTC
NA,NA,TRBJ2-5,12,TRBV28,CASGLLFQTQYF,TGTGCCAGTGGGCTCCTCTTCCAGACCCAGTACTTC
few,NA,TRBJ2-5,16,TRBV19,CASSISGGADLETQYF,TGTGCCAGTAGTATTTCTGGGGGGGCAGATTTAGAGACCCAGTACTTC
NA,NA,TRBJ1-5,14,TRBV27,CASSLSRSNQPQHF,TGTGCCAGCAGTTTGTCGCGGAGCAATCAGCCCCAGCATTTT
once,NA,TRBJ1-5,14,TRBV7-9,CASSSQSSNQPQHF,TGTGCCAGCAGCTCTCAATCAAGCAATCAGCCCCAGCATTTT
NA,TRBD1,TRBJ1-4,16,TRBV7-6,CASSLAAGTGGEKLFF,TGTGCCAGCAGCTTAGCGGCCGGGACAGGGGGTGAAAAACTGTTTTTT
NA,TRBD2,TRBJ2-7,15,TRBV6-1,CASSFLSGSVDEQYF,TGTGCCAGCAGTTTCTTAAGCGGGAGTGTCGACGAGCAGTACTTC
NA,NA,TRBJ2-7,16,TRBV27,CASSFHRGAVYYEQYF,TGTGCCAGCAGTTTCCACCGGGGGGCGGTTTACTACGAGCAGTACTTC
NA,NA,TRBJ2-5,13,TRBV5-4,CASSLYLGETQYF,TGTGCCAGCAGCTTATATTTGGGAGAGACCCAGTACTTC
NA,TRBD1,TRBJ2-3,16,TRBV10-2,CASSETGTGNTDTQYF,TGCGCCAGCAGCGAAACCGGGACAGGGAACACAGATACGCAGTATTTT
NA,NA,TRBJ2-1,16,TRBV10-2,CASSEGGGDSYNEQFF,TGCGCCAGCAGTGAAGGGGGAGGCGACTCCTACAATGAGCAGTTCTTC
NA,TRBD2,TRBJ2-5,15,TRBV7-3,CASSLGLAGMETQYF,TGTGCCAGCAGCTTAGGGCTAGCGGGAATGGAGACCCAGTACTTC
NA,NA,TRBJ1-1,14,TRBV9,CASSVDWVHTEAFF,TGTGCCAGCAGCGTAGATTGGGTCCACACTGAAGCTTTCTTT
once,NA,TRBJ1-1,13,TRBV11-2,CASSPGGITEAFF,TGTGCCAGCAGCCCCGGGGGCATAACTGAAGCTTTCTTT
NA,NA,TRBJ1-5,14,TRBV27,CASSDAKSNQPQHF,TGTGCCAGCAGTGACGCGAAGAGCAATCAGCCCCAGCATTTT
NA,NA,TRBJ1-5,17,TRBV19,CASSTTAGGGGNQPQHF,TGTGCCAGTAGTACAACGGCCGGGGGCGGTGGCAATCAGCCCCAGCATTTT
NA,TRBD1,TRBJ2-1,15,TRBV7-8,CASSLETGGVYEQFF,TGTGCCAGCAGCTTAGAGACAGGGGGCGTCTATGAGCAGTTCTTC
NA,TRBD2,TRBJ2-7,15,TRBV6-5,CASSITSGSSYEQYF,TGTGCCAGCAGTATTACTAGCGGGAGCTCATACGAGCAGTACTTC
NA,NA,TRBJ2-1,14,TRBV5-1,CASSWGRGFNEQFF,TGCGCCAGCAGCTGGGGGCGGGGCTTCAATGAGCAGTTCTTC
NA,NA,TRBJ1-4,15,TRBV5-1,CASREMGGPNEKLFF,TGCGCCAGCCGGGAAATGGGCGGCCCTAATGAAAAACTGTTTTTT
NA,NA,TRBJ1-4,13,TRBV30,CAWSDPGRLSLFF,TGTGCCTGGAGTGACCCCGGCAGGCTTAGTCTGTTTTTT
NA,NA,TRBJ2-7,12,TRBV18,CASSPKGDEQYF,TGTGCCAGCTCACCAAAAGGGGATGAGCAGTACTTC
once,NA,TRBJ1-1,14,TRBV21-1,CASSNPLGDTEAFF,TGTGCCAGCAGCAATCCTTTGGGGGACACTGAAGCTTTCTTT
NA,NA,TRBJ2-7,14,TRBV18,CASSRHRAPYEQYF,TGTGCCAGCTCCCGGCACAGGGCCCCCTACGAGCAGTACTTC
NA,NA,TRBJ1-5,14,TRBV5-6,CASSLGAGSQPQHF,TGTGCCAGCAGCTTGGGTGCAGGGTCTCAGCCCCAGCATTTT
NA,TRBD1,TRBJ1-1,13,TRBV11-1,CASSPPGQAEAFF,TGTGCCAGCAGCCCCCCGGGACAGGCTGAAGCTTTCTTT
NA,TRBD2,TRBJ2-5,18,TRBV11-3,CASSPGTSGGAGQETQYF,TGTGCCAGCAGCCCCGGGACTAGCGGGGGGGCCGGTCAAGAGACCCAGTACTTC
few,NA,TRBJ1-1,13,TRBV30,CAWEQTMNTEAFF,TGTGCCTGGGAACAGACCATGAACACTGAAGCTTTCTTT